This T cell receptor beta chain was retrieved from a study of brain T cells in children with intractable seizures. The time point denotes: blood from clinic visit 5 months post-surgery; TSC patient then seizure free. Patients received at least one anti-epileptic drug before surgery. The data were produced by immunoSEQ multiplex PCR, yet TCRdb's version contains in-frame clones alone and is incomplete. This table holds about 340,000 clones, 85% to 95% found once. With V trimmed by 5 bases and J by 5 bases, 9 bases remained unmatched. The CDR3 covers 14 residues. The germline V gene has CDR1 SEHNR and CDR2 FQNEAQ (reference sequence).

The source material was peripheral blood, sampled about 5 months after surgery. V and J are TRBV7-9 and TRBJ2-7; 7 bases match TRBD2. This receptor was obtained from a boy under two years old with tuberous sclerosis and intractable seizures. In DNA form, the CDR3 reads TGTGCCAGCAGCCCACGTGGGGGGGGAAACGAGCAGTACTTC. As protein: CASSPRGGGNEQYF.